These 32 T cell receptor beta chains were all obtained from the same sample, sequenced in a study of beta chain features in type 1 diabetes. Study outcomes and limitations: Type 1 diabetes patients had moderately but significantly shorter TCRB CDR3s in all four CD4+ subsets.

These TCRs are of unknown antigen specificity. Reverse transcription of all isolated RNA meant that expressed TCRB transcripts were sequenced. The assay was immunoSEQ multiplex PCR, and TCRdb's table has in-frame clones only and misses some. The sample holds a few hundred thousand clones, about 24% seen once. The sample taken for sequencing was naive CD4+ T cells from blood. The receptors were gathered from a woman in her twenties or thirties with type 1 diabetes.

This clone occurred a few times. This chain joins TRBV30 and TRBJ1-1; no definite D call. Trimming removed 0 bases at V and 10 bases at J, with 12 bases between. CDR1 and CDR2 (germline): GTSNPN, SVGIG (reference sequence). This CDR3 region has 12 residues. CDR3 amino acids: CAWSVPWEGAFF. CDR3 nucleotides: TGTGCCTGGAGTGTACCGTGGGAGGGAGCTTTCTTT.

This chain joins TRBV25-1 and TRBJ2-1; TRBD2 agrees at 11 bases. This CDR3 comprises 15 residues. Trimming took 5 bases from V and 6 from J; bases not matched to a gene: 6. Germline loops: CDR1 MGHDK, CDR2 SYGVNS. The CDR3 loop reads CASSIAGGPTNEQFF. The CDR3 DNA reads TGTGCCAGCAGTATAGCGGGAGGGCCTACCAATGAGCAGTTCTTC.

This clone was seen a few times. This sequence joins TRBV29-1 and TRBJ2-5; 7 bases are a match to TRBD2. The CDR3 is made up of 15 amino acids. Germline assignment: CDR1 SQVTM and CDR2 ANQGSEA. V shed 4 bases, J shed 4 bases, and the junction held 12 bases outside the gene matches. Here the CDR3 reads CSVVKWEGPRETQYF. In nucleotides, the CDR3 is TGCAGCGTTGTTAAGTGGGAGGGCCCCCGAGAGACCCAGTACTTC.

The chain employs TRBV5-1 and TRBJ2-7; 8 bases are a match to TRBD2. J lost 6 bases, V lost 2 bases, and 7 bases had no gene match. Germline V lookup: CDR1 SGHRS, CDR2 YFSETQ. This CDR3 region has 14 residues. CDR3 coding DNA: TGCGCCAGCAGCTTTAGCCCGGGGGGGGCCGAGCAGTACTTC. Translated, it gives CASSFSPGGAEQYF.

The rearrangement uses TRBV30 and TRBJ2-2, with 7 nucleotides matching TRBD1. CDR3 size: 16 residues. Trimming removed 3 bases from V and 0 bases from J; junction bases left unmatched: 7. Per germline, CDR1 GTSNPN and CDR2 SVGIG (reference sequence). The CDR3 here is CAWRRNRGSNTGELFF. The CDR3 DNA reads TGTGCCTGGAGACGAAACAGGGGCTCGAACACCGGGGAGCTGTTTTTT.

There are a few counts of this clone. The V gene is TRBV20-1, the J gene TRBJ2-7, with D possibly being TRBD1 (5 bases). The germline V gene encodes CDR1 DFQATT and CDR2 SNEGSKA (reference sequence). The CDR3 length is 11 residues. V lost 6 bases, J lost 6 bases, and 12 bases lay in between. Here the CDR3 reads CSAGRQIEQYF. For the CDR3, the DNA is TGCAGTGCCGGAAGACAGATCGAGCAGTACTTC.

Only a few counts were recorded for this clone. At one boundary the junction diverges from the germline segment, which might be a read error. This sample also contains other DNA sequences that code for the same CDR3. This chain connects TRBV29-1 to TRBJ1-1, with D possibly matching TRBD1 (5 bases). From germline, CDR1 is SQVTM and CDR2 ANQGSEA. This CDR3 contains 13 residues. The CDR3 region is CSVSRQSNTEAFF. The CDR3 bases are TGCAGCGTGTCCCGACAGTCAAACACTGAAGCCTTCTTT.

V and J are TRBV18 and TRBJ2-7; 13 bases are a match to TRBD2. V dropped 4 bases and J dropped 5; count of bases not matched to a gene: 5. CDR1 KGHSH and CDR2 LQKENI come from the germline V gene. The CDR3 extends over 15 amino acids. CDR3 nucleotides: TGTGCCAGCTCACTTGGGACTAGCGGGATGAACGAGCAGTACTTC. It translates to CASSLGTSGMNEQYF.

The rearrangement uses TRBV9 and TRBJ2-3; 9 bases map to TRBD1. V gave up 0 bases and J gave up 4 bases; unmatched junction bases: 6. CDR1 SGDLS and CDR2 YYNGEE come from the germline V gene. The CDR3 extends over 16 amino acids. The CDR3 sequence: CASSVGAGQGADTQYF. In DNA form, the CDR3 reads TGTGCCAGCAGCGTAGGTGCGGGACAGGGTGCAGATACGCAGTATTTT.

This rearrangement joins TRBV28 to TRBJ1-2; 11 nucleotides agree with TRBD1. After removal of 5 bases from V and 4 bases from J, the junction contained 6 bases not matched to a gene. The CDR3 is 15 amino acids. Germline-derived CDR1 and CDR2 are MDHEN and SYDVKM. In DNA, the CDR3 is TGTGCCAGCAGTCCCGGACAGGGGGCGGGCTATGGCTACACCTTC. This gives the protein CASSPGQGAGYGYTF.

This clone was detected only a few times. The chain is built from TRBV29-1 and TRBJ2-7; D perhaps matches TRBD2 (6 bases). Between the trimmed V and J ends, which lost 6 bases and 3 bases, there was a span of 15 bases. CDR1 SQVTM and CDR2 ANQGSEA come from the germline V gene. The CDR3 contains 13 residues. This CDR3 reads CSVVSGLGYEQYF. As DNA, the CDR3 is TGCAGCGTCGTTAGCGGTTTGGGCTACGAGCAGTACTTC.

This clone came up a few times. The chain couples TRBV4-2 to TRBJ2-1; D is possibly TRBD1 (6 bases). Deletions cut 0 bases from V and 2 bases from J, with 11 bases between. Germline values: CDR1 LGHNA, CDR2 YNFKEQ. The CDR3 spans 16 residues. CDR3 sequence: CASSQDRNRAYNEQFF. The CDR3 DNA follows: TGTGCCAGCAGCCAAGATCGAAACAGGGCCTACAATGAGCAGTTCTTC.

The chain is built from TRBV5-1 and TRBJ1-1, with D possibly TRBD1 on 6 matching bases. The CDR3 covers 15 residues. Trimming cost V 1 base and J 4 bases, with 14 bases left between them. Germline loops: CDR1 SGHRS, CDR2 YFSETQ. CDR3 loop: CASSLTQGSFTEAFF. The CDR3 DNA sequence: TGCGCCAGCAGCTTGACACAGGGATCGTTCACTGAAGCTTTCTTT. Full variable domain (rest looked up from reference TRBV5-1 and TRBJ1-1): KAGVTQTPRYLIKTRGQQVTLSCSPISGHRSVSWYQQTPGQGLQFLFEYFSETQRNKGNFPGRFSGRQFSNSRSEMNVSTLELGDSALYLCASSLTQGSFTEAFFGQGTRLTVV.

V is TRBV27 and J is TRBJ1-4; 10 bases match TRBD1. With V trimmed by 4 bases and J by 6 bases, 5 bases remained unmatched. CDR1 and CDR2 (germline): MNHEY, SMNVEV (reference sequence). The CDR3 has 15 residues. The CDR3 is CASSSPGTGDEKLFF. The CDR3 DNA follows: TGTGCCAGCAGTTCACCCGGGACAGGGGATGAAAAACTGTTTTTT.

This clone was counted a few times. The V gene is TRBV19, the J gene TRBJ2-1; D is unclear. The CDR3 runs 12 residues. Germline CDR1 LNHDA, CDR2 SQIVND (reference sequence). Deletions cut 3 bases from V and 5 bases from J, with 5 bases between. The CDR3: CASSMADNEQFF. In nucleotides, the CDR3 is TGTGCCAGTAGTATGGCCGACAATGAGCAGTTCTTC. Complete variable domain (other parts from reference TRBV19 and TRBJ2-1): DGGITQSPKYLFRKEGQNVTLSCEQNLNHDAMYWYRQDPGQGLRLIYYSQIVNDFQKGDIAEGYSVSREKKESFPLTVTSAQKNPTAFYLCASSMADNEQFFGPGTRLTVL.

The CDR3 bases are TGTGCCAGCAGTGAAACGGCGGGGGAAAAACTGTTTTTT. Protein product: CASSETAGEKLFF. This chain connects TRBV2 to TRBJ1-4; no definite D call. There are 13 residues in the CDR3. Germline-derived CDR1 and CDR2 are SNHLY and FYNNEI. V lost 2 bases to trimming and J lost 8 bases, with 9 bases between them.

There are a few counts of this clone. The gene calls are TRBV25-1 and TRBJ2-3; the match to TRBD1 covers 8 bases. The CDR3 contains 14 residues. Trimming cost V 7 bases and J 4 bases; bases outside gene matches: 7. CDR1 MGHDK and CDR2 SYGVNS come from the germline V gene. The CDR3 DNA follows: TGTGCCAGCATAGGACAGGGAGGCCCAGATACGCAGTATTTT. Amino acids: CASIGQGGPDTQYF.

This clone was counted between two and nine times. The rearrangement links TRBV11-2 to TRBJ2-2; D is ambiguous. CDR1 and CDR2 (germline): SGHAT, FQNNGV. V shed 5 bases and J shed 10 bases, with 11 bases lying between them. The CDR3 consists of 12 residues. The CDR3 DNA reads TGTGCCAGCAGCCCCTTAGTTTCGGAGCTGTTTTTT. The encoded protein is CASSPLVSELFF.

This chain links TRBV27 with TRBJ1-2; TRBD1 might be the D (6 bases). The germline V and J ends were trimmed by 6 bases and 8 bases, with 19 bases remaining between them. Germline-derived CDR1 and CDR2 are MNHEY and SMNVEV (reference sequence). The length of the CDR3 is 14 residues. The CDR3 nucleotides read TGTGCCAGCAGGAGAACAGGGCTCGGTAACGGCTACACCTTC. It specifies CASRRTGLGNGYTF.

This rearrangement joins TRBV30 to TRBJ1-5, with D perhaps matching TRBD1 (5 bases). V was pared by 8 bases and J by 5 bases, with 13 bases between. CDR1 and CDR2 from the germline V gene are GTSNPN and SVGIG (reference sequence). CDR3 size: 12 residues. CDR3 in amino acids: CAGGTADQPQHF. The CDR3 nucleotides read TGTGCCGGGGGGACCGCCGATCAGCCCCAGCATTTT.

J is TRBJ2-1 and V is TRBV6-7, with D hard to call. TRBV6-7 is an ORF, with its function uncertain. The CDR3 contains 13 residues. Trimming removed 0 bases at V and 5 bases at J, with 5 bases between. CDR3 in DNA: TGTGCCAGCAGTTACTCTCCCGACAATGAGCAGTTCTTC. Its protein product is CASSYSPDNEQFF.

V and J are TRBV5-1 and TRBJ2-2; D call uncertain. The CDR3 sequence is 14 residues long. Germline CDR1 reads SGHRS; CDR2 reads YFSETQ. Trimming stripped 4 bases from V and 0 bases from J, with 7 bases between. The CDR3 coding sequence is TGCGCCAGCAGCGCGGATTCGAACACCGGGGAGCTGTTTTTT. Protein product: CASSADSNTGELFF. Using reference TRBV5-1 and TRBJ2-2 for the parts outside the CDR3, the full variable domain is KAGVTQTPRYLIKTRGQQVTLSCSPISGHRSVSWYQQTPGQGLQFLFEYFSETQRNKGNFPGRFSGRQFSNSRSEMNVSTLELGDSALYLCASSADSNTGELFFGEGSRLTVL.

The table lists this clone with a few counts. The chain employs TRBV5-1 and TRBJ1-2; D not certain. Trimming left V 2 bases short and J 4 bases short, with 12 bases between. Germline V gives CDR1 SGHRS, CDR2 YFSETQ. This CDR3 has 14 amino acids. CDR3 residues: CASSLGVEGYGYTF. The CDR3 DNA follows: TGCGCCAGCAGCTTAGGTGTCGAGGGCTATGGCTACACCTTC.

The chain employs TRBV11-2 and TRBJ2-3; D possibly corresponds to TRBD2 (5 bases). Trimming stripped 5 bases from V and 8 bases from J, with 11 bases between. CDR3 size: 12 residues. CDR1 SGHAT and CDR2 FQNNGV come from the germline V gene. The CDR3 DNA follows: TGTGCCAGCAGCGATACTACTAGTACGCAGTATTTT. Its protein product is CASSDTTSTQYF.

The rearrangement links TRBV15 to TRBJ2-7; 10 bases align to TRBD2. The V gene's germline CDR1 is LNHNV and CDR2 YYDKDF (reference sequence). CDR3 size: 16 residues. The V gene end was trimmed by 1 base and the J gene end by 6 bases; junction bases not matched to a gene: 9. The CDR3 nucleotides are TGTGCCACCAGCAGAGCCAAGGGGACTAGCGTAAGCGAGCAGTACTTC. Protein: CATSRAKGTSVSEQYF.

This chain links TRBV7-8 with TRBJ1-2; D perhaps matches TRBD1 (6 bases). The ends were cut back, 2 bases at V and 6 bases at J, with 7 bases in the middle. Germline V gene data show CDR1 as SGHVS and CDR2 as FQNEAQ. CDR3 size: 12 residues. CDR3 protein: CASSLPGDGYTF. CDR3 in DNA: TGTGCCAGCAGCTTACCAGGGGATGGCTACACCTTC.

This clone was observed a handful of times. The V call is TRBV28, the J call TRBJ2-7; D may be TRBD2 (5 bases). Germline V gene sequence: CDR1 MDHEN, CDR2 SYDVKM. This CDR3 has 13 residues. The V and J ends lost 10 bases and 4 bases respectively, with 17 bases between them. The CDR3 reads CATHRGLAYEQYF. For the CDR3, the DNA is TGTGCCACCCATCGTGGACTGGCTTACGAGCAGTACTTC.

J is TRBJ1-1 and V is TRBV30, with 7 bases fitting TRBD1. The CDR3 is 12 residues long. The junction had 5 bases not matched to a gene; V was cut back by 6 bases and J by 4 bases. Germline CDR1 and CDR2: GTSNPN and SVGIG (reference sequence). The CDR3 region has the DNA TGTGCCTGCAACAGGGGTAGCACTGAAGCTTTCTTT. Translated: CACNRGSTEAFF.

The genes are TRBV4-1 and TRBJ2-3; 11 bases fit TRBD2. Per germline, CDR1 MGHRA and CDR2 YSYEKL. The CDR3 consists of 17 residues. V trimming: 1 base; J trimming: 7 bases; junction bases outside the gene matches: 10. CDR3 sequence: CASSQVGTSGEPYTQYF. Here the CDR3 DNA reads TGCGCCAGCAGCCAAGTCGGGACTAGCGGTGAACCCTATACGCAGTATTTT.

This clone has more than one count but fewer than ten. V and J are TRBV5-1 and TRBJ2-1; TRBD2 matches at 8 bases. The CDR3 is 14 amino acids. Per the germline V gene, CDR1 is SGHRS and CDR2 is YFSETQ. V dropped 4 bases and J dropped 3; count of bases not matched to a gene: 3. The CDR3 nucleotides are TGCGCCAGCAGCCCTGGGACTAGCTACAATGAGCAGTTCTTC. This sequence encodes CASSPGTSYNEQFF.

This sequence joins TRBV30 and TRBJ1-1, with 8 positions matching TRBD1. The junction had 13 bases not matched to a gene; V was cut back by 3 bases and J by 4 bases. CDR3 size: 16 residues. CDR1 and CDR2 (germline): GTSNPN, SVGIG (reference sequence). In nucleotides, the CDR3 is TGTGCCTGGAGCCTAAACAGGGGGGGGTGGCTCACTGAAGCTTTCTTT. This gives the protein CAWSLNRGGWLTEAFF.

This clone occurred a few times. Within the sample, other DNA sequences also encode this same CDR3. This sequence joins TRBV30 and TRBJ1-5, with D maybe TRBD1 (6 bases). The V gene's germline CDR1 is GTSNPN and CDR2 SVGIG (reference sequence). This CDR3 spans 13 amino acids. The germline V and J ends were trimmed by 2 bases and 4 bases, with 9 bases remaining between them. CDR3 nucleotides: TGTGCCTGGAGTCAACAGGGTAATCAGCCCCAGCATTTT. Translated: CAWSQQGNQPQHF.